This TCR beta chain was sequenced during a study of T-cell reconstitution after alpha-beta-depleted transplantation in children. The table lists this clonotype with many counts. The antigen remains undetermined. The germline V gene encodes CDR1 SGHRS and CDR2 YFSETQ. Unmatched junction bases numbered 6, after V lost 1 base and J lost 2 bases. The CDR3 is 16 residues long. It was with unique molecular identifiers that the TCRbeta library was prepared. MiXCR was run by TCRdb on the PCR reads, yielding one entry per CDR3 protein. This sample has around 450,000 distinct CDR3 sequences, with roughly a tenth found just once. Regarding the study as a whole: Roughly two months post-transplant, alpha-beta T cells reportedly originated from several hundred graft clones that had expanded.

The source is a child aged 2 to 15 with inherited bone marrow failure, due to receive a stem cell transplant. This chain uses TRBV5-1 with TRBJ2-5; TRBD2 aligns across 9 bases. This specimen was PBMCs, taken before TCRalphabeta/CD19-depleted stem cell transplant. The DNA for the CDR3 is TGCGCCAGCAGCTTGCTGCTAGCGGGACCGCAAGAGACCCAGTACTTC. It codes for CASSLLLAGPQETQYF.